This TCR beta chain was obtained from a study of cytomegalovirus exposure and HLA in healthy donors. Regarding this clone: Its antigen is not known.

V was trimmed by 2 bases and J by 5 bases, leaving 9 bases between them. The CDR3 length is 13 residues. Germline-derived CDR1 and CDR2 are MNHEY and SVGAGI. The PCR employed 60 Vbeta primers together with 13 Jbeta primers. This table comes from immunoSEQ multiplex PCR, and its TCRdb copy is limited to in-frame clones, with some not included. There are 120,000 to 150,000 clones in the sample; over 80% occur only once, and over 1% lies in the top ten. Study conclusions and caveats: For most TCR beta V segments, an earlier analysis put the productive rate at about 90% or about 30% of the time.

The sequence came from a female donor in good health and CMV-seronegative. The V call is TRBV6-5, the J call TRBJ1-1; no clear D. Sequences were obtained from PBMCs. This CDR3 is CASSYAERTEAFF. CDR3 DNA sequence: TGTGCCAGCAGTTACGCGGAGAGAACTGAAGCTTTCTTT.